Included here is one T cell receptor (beta chain) sequence, with context. The data belong to a study of T cell changes during pregnancy in multiple sclerosis. The germline V gene encodes CDR1 MGHDK and CDR2 SYGVNS. CDR3 length equals 13 residues. V was clipped by 4 bases and J by 7 bases; unmatched bases: 4. Sequencing used immunoSEQ multiplex PCR; TCRdb keeps in-frame clones, though not all of them. The sample gives under 130,000 clones, roughly nine tenths of which show up once; 0.75% to 0.95% is in the top ten. The specimen was peripheral blood, collected after pregnancy. The TCR was taken from a female donor with multiple sclerosis, enrolled in a pregnancy study. The chain is built from TRBV25-1 and TRBJ1-2, with 9 nucleotides matching TRBD1. The CDR3 region has the DNA TGTGCCAGCAGTGCCCGGGACAGGGTTGGCTACACCTTC. It specifies CASSARDRVGYTF.